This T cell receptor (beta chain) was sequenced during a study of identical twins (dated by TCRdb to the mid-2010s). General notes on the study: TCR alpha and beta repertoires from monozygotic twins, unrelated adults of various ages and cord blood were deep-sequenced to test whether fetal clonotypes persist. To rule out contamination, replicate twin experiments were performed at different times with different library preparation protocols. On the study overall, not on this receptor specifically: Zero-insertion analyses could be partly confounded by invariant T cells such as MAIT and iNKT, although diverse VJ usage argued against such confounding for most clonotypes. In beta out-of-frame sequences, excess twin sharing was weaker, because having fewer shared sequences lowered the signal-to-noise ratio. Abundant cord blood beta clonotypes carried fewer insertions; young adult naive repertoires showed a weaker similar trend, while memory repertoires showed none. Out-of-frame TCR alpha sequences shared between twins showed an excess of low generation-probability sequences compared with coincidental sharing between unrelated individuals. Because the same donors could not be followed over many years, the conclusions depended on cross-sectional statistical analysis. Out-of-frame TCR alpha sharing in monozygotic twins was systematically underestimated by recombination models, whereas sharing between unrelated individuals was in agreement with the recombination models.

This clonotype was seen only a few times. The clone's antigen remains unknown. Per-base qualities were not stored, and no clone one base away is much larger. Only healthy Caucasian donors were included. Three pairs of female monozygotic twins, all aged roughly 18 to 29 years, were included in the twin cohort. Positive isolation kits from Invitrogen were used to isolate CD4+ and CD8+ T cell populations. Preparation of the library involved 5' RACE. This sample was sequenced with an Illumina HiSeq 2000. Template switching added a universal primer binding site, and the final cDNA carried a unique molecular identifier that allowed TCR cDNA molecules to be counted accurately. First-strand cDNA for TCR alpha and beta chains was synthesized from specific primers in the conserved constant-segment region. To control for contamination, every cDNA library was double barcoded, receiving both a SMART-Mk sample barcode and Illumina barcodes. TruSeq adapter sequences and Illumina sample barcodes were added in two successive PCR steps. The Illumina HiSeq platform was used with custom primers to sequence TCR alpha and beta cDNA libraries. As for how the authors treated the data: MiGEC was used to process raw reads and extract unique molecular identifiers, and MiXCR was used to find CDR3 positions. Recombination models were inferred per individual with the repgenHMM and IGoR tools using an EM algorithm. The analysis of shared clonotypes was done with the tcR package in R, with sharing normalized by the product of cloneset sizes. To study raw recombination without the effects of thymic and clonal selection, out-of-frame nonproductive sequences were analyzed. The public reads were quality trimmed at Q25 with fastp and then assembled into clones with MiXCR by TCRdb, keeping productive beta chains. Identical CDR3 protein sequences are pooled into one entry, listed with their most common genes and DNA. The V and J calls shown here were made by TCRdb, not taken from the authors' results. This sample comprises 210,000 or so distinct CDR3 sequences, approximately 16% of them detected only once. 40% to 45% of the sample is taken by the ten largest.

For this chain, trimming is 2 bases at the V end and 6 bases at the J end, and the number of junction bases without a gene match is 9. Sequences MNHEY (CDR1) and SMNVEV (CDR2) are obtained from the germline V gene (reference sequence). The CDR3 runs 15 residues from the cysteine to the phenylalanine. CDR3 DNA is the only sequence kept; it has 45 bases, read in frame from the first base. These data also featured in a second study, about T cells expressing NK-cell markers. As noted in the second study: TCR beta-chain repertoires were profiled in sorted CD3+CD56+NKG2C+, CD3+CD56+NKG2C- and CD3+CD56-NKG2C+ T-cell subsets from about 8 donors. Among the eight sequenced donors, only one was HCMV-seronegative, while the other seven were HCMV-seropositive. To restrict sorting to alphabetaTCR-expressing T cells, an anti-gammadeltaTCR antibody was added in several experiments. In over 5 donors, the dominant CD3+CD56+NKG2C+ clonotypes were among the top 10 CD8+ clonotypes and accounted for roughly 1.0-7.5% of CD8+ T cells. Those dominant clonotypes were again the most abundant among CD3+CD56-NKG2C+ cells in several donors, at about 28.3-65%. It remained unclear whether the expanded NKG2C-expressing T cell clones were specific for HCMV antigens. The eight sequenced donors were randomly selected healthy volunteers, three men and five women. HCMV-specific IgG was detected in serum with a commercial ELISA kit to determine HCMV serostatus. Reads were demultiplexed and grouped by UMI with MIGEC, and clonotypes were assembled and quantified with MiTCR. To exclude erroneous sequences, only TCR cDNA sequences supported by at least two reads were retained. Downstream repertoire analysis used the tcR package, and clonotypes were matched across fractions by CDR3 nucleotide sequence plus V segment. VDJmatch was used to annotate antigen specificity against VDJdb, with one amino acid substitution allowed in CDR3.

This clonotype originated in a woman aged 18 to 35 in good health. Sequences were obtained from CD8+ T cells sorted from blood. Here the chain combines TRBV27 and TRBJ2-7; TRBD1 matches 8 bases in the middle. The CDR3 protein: CASSLGGQGSREQYF. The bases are TGTGCCAGCAGTTTAGGAGGACAGGGAAGCCGCGAGCAGTACTTC.